One sample yielded the 23 T cell receptor beta chains listed below, sequenced in a study of cytomegalovirus exposure and HLA in healthy donors. The PCR employed 60 Vbeta primers together with 13 Jbeta primers. Repertoires were generated with immunoSEQ multiplex PCR, while TCRdb's copy carries only in-frame clones and drops some. The table shows about 170,000 clones, with over 80% occurring only once. The sequenced sample was PBMCs. The receptors stem from a male donor in good health and CMV-seronegative.

This clone was seen once. The V gene is TRBV7-2, the J gene TRBJ1-5, with D perhaps TRBD1 (5 bases). V shed 5 bases and J shed 4 bases, with 9 bases lying between them. The germline CDR1 and CDR2 sequences are SGHTA and FQGNSA. The CDR3 is 13 residues long. CDR3 protein: CASSVPGNQPQHF. CDR3 DNA: TGTGCCAGCAGCGTCCCAGGGAATCAGCCCCAGCATTTT.

The CDR3 bases are TGCAGCGCCGTGCGCGTGCGGGGGGAAAAACTGTTTTTT. This gives the protein CSAVRVRGEKLFF. The chain joins TRBV29-1 to TRBJ1-4, with D perhaps matching TRBD1 (5 bases). The CDR3 runs to 13 residues. From germline, CDR1 is SQVTM and CDR2 ANQGSEA. Trimming cost V 7 bases and J 8 bases, with 17 bases left between them.

This chain connects TRBV18 to TRBJ2-2, with 8 bases that match TRBD2. J was trimmed by 1 base and V by 2 bases; bases with no gene match: 6. Germline CDR1 is KGHSH and CDR2 is LQKENI. CDR3 length: 17 residues. CDR3 protein: CASSPFSGGMNTGELFF. The CDR3 nucleotides are TGTGCCAGCTCACCATTCTCGGGGGGGATGAACACCGGGGAGCTGTTTTTT.

This clone has a handful of counts. The chain joins TRBV5-4 to TRBJ2-3, with TRBD2 matching 8 bases. In germline, CDR1 is SGHNT, CDR2 YYREEE (reference sequence). Trimming removed 1 base from V and 6 bases from J; junction bases left unmatched: 7. CDR3 length equals 15 residues. The CDR3 nucleotides are TGTGCCAGCAGCTTGTGGGGCGGGGGGAAGGATACGCAGTATTTT. Translating gives CASSLWGGGKDTQYF.

The CDR3 sequence is CASSGVSNYGYTF. DNA of the CDR3: TGCGCCAGCAGTGGTGTGAGTAACTATGGCTACACCTTC. The chain couples TRBV10-2 to TRBJ1-2; unclear D gene. The CDR3 extends over 13 amino acids. Trimming removed 4 bases at V and 1 base at J, with 7 bases between. Germline V CDR1 and CDR2: WSHSY, SAAADI.

This clone was recorded once. This chain connects TRBV4-1 to TRBJ1-1, with 11 bases that match TRBD1. The V and J ends lost 0 bases and 6 bases, in that order; junction bases with no gene match: 21. Germline loops: CDR1 MGHRA, CDR2 YSYEKL. CDR3 length equals 21 residues. CDR3 residues: CASSQDAMSGTGGIMLPEAFF. CDR3 coding DNA: TGCGCCAGCAGCCAAGATGCGATGTCCGGGACAGGGGGTATTATGCTACCTGAAGCTTTCTTT.

The CDR3 nucleotides are TGCAGCGTGGCAACAGGGGGCGGTTCGGCCGAGCAGTACTTC. Translating it yields CSVATGGGSAEQYF. The chain couples TRBV29-1 to TRBJ2-7, with TRBD1 matching over 9 bases. The CDR3 spans 14 residues. The V gene's germline CDR1 is SQVTM and CDR2 ANQGSEA. J lost 6 bases, V lost 6 bases, and 12 bases had no gene match.

This chain uses TRBV6-5 with TRBJ2-1; TRBD1 might be the D (6 bases). The CDR3 covers 15 residues. CDR1 is MNHEY, CDR2 SVGAGI, per germline. Trimming pared 0 bases from V and 9 bases from J, leaving 15 bases between. CDR3 loop: CASSYSSGALGEQFF. The CDR3 DNA follows: TGTGCCAGCAGTTACTCGTCAGGGGCGCTAGGTGAGCAGTTCTTC.

This sequence joins TRBV19 and TRBJ1-3; D unclear. CDR1 and CDR2 from the germline V gene are LNHDA and SQIVND (reference sequence). V gave up 3 bases and J gave up 3 bases, with 12 bases separating them. This CDR3 comprises 15 residues. CDR3 loop: CASSIGGVLGNTIYF. CDR3 DNA sequence: TGTGCCAGTAGTATCGGTGGAGTTCTTGGAAACACCATATATTTT.

This clone was recorded a few times. The chain links TRBV7-9 to TRBJ1-2; TRBD1 is a possible D gene (5 bases). Per germline, CDR1 SEHNR and CDR2 FQNEAQ (reference sequence). V lost 1 base and J lost 4, with 10 bases in between. The CDR3 loop spans 14 amino acids. The CDR3 DNA is TGTGCCAGCAGCTTAGGTCAGGGCACCTATGGCTACACCTTC. It translates to CASSLGQGTYGYTF.

The chain couples TRBV6-1 to TRBJ1-4; D is uncertain. The V and J ends lost 6 bases and 6 bases respectively, with 11 bases between them. The CDR3 runs to 13 residues. The V gene's germline CDR1 is MNHNS and CDR2 SASEGT. The CDR3 loop is CASREAGDEKLFF. The DNA of the CDR3 is TGTGCCAGCAGGGAGGCTGGGGATGAAAAACTGTTTTTT.

The chain links TRBV12-5 to TRBJ2-7, with TRBD1 as a possible D gene (7 bases). This CDR3 has 17 residues. Trimming removed 2 bases at V and 6 bases at J, with 23 bases between. Germline CDR1 and CDR2: LGHNT and FRNRAP. The DNA for the CDR3 is TGTGCTAGTGGTTTGATATTTAGTCCGGACCAGGGGGGCGAGCAGTACTTC. Its protein product is CASGLIFSPDQGGEQYF.

The chain is built from TRBV5-1 and TRBJ2-5; a weak D match, TRBD2 (6 bases). CDR1 and CDR2 from the germline V gene are SGHRS and YFSETQ. CDR3 length: 18 amino acids. The V and J ends lost 1 base and 2 bases respectively, with 21 bases between them. The CDR3 bases are TGCGCCAGCAGCTTGTCTGGGATGACTAGTCACGTTCAAGAGACCCAGTACTTC. Translation gives CASSLSGMTSHVQETQYF.

The rearrangement joins TRBV2 to TRBJ2-5, with D possibly being TRBD1 (6 bases). The CDR3 consists of 15 residues. Looked up from germline, CDR1 is SNHLY and CDR2 is FYNNEI. Deletions cut 3 bases from V and 0 bases from J, with 11 bases between. The CDR3 loop reads CASSDGTTDQETQYF. As DNA, the CDR3 is TGTGCCAGCAGTGATGGGACAACAGACCAAGAGACCCAGTACTTC.

The chain carries TRBV7-8 and TRBJ2-4; D is unresolved. V was trimmed by 4 bases and J by 0 bases, leaving 7 bases between them. The germline V gene encodes CDR1 SGHVS and CDR2 FQNEAQ. This CDR3 region has 14 residues. CDR3: CASSSPLAKNIQYF. CDR3 bases: TGTGCCAGCAGCTCCCCCCTAGCCAAAAACATTCAGTACTTC.

The chain has TRBV30 and TRBJ1-5; D is ambiguous. Germline V lookup: CDR1 GTSNPN, CDR2 SVGIG (reference sequence). Trimming cost V 2 bases and J 1 base, with 12 bases left between them. This CDR3 contains 15 residues. The CDR3 sequence is CAWSKDSGSNQPQHF. DNA of the CDR3: TGTGCCTGGAGTAAAGACTCGGGGAGCAATCAGCCCCAGCATTTT.

This chain joins TRBV10-1 and TRBJ2-5, with a possible D match to TRBD2 (6 bases). This CDR3 has 13 residues. V was clipped by 8 bases and J by 4 bases, with 14 bases between them. The germline CDR1 and CDR2 sequences are WNHNN and SYGVQD (reference sequence). The chain's CDR3 is CASERVAGETQYF. DNA for the CDR3: TGCGCCAGCGAGCGGGTAGCCGGAGAGACCCAGTACTTC.

This chain joins TRBV25-1 and TRBJ1-6; TRBD1 is a possible D gene (5 bases). V lost 2 bases to trimming and J lost 10 bases, with 18 bases between them. In germline, CDR1 is MGHDK, CDR2 SYGVNS. This CDR3 contains 16 residues. The CDR3 DNA follows: TGTGCCAGCAGTGAAGTCGGCGGCCAGGGCTCATCACCCCTCCACTTT. The encoded protein is CASSEVGGQGSSPLHF. Supplemented by reference TRBV25-1 and TRBJ1-6, the full variable domain reads EADIYQTPRYLVIGTGKKITLECSQTMGHDKMYWYQQDPGMELHLIHYSYGVNSTEKGDLSSESTVSRIRTEHFPLTLESARPSHTSQYLCASSEVGGQGSSPLHFGNGTRLTVT.

The rearrangement links TRBV7-2 to TRBJ2-3; maybe TRBD1 (6 bases). This CDR3 comprises 13 residues. Germline lookup yields CDR1 SGHTA and CDR2 FQGNSA. V lost 5 bases, J lost 3 bases, and 9 bases lay in between. The CDR3 DNA reads TGTGCCAGCAGCGACCAGGGGACAGATACGCAGTATTTT. Amino acids: CASSDQGTDTQYF.

The chain employs TRBV29-1 and TRBJ2-1; a weak D match, TRBD2 (5 bases). V lost 3 bases and J 9 bases, leaving 15 bases between the germline ends. Germline V gene lookup returns CDR1 SQVTM and CDR2 ANQGSEA. This CDR3 contains 13 residues. Written as DNA, the CDR3 is TGCAGCGTTGAGACTACTAGGTTTGGTGAGCAGTTCTTC. It is translated as CSVETTRFGEQFF.

V usage is TRBV5-8 and J usage is TRBJ1-4; D possibly corresponds to TRBD1 (5 bases). The CDR3 has 13 amino acids. The V end lost 1 base, the J end lost 6 bases, and 7 bases lay between the germline ends. Germline V gene data show CDR1 as SGHTS and CDR2 as YDEGEE. This CDR3 is CASSLTGYEKLFF. The DNA of the CDR3 is TGTGCCAGCAGCTTGACAGGATATGAAAAACTGTTTTTT.

J is TRBJ1-2 and V is TRBV9; 8 bases are shared with TRBD1. The CDR3 totals 15 residues. Germline CDR1 reads SGDLS; CDR2 reads YYNGEE. V lost 3 bases and J lost 4; bases outside the gene matches: 8. The CDR3 protein is CASSGRQGTIYGYTF. The DNA of the CDR3 is TGTGCCAGCAGCGGAAGACAGGGGACGATCTATGGCTACACCTTC.

This clone was found a few times. The chain combines TRBV19 with TRBJ1-5; D gene uncertain. Per germline, CDR1 LNHDA and CDR2 SQIVND (reference sequence). Trimming took off 6 bases at V and 6 bases at J, with 9 bases between the two ends. The CDR3 runs 12 residues. The CDR3 DNA reads TGTGCCAGTAGCCCCCAGGTTCAGCCCCAGCATTTT. This encodes CASSPQVQPQHF.